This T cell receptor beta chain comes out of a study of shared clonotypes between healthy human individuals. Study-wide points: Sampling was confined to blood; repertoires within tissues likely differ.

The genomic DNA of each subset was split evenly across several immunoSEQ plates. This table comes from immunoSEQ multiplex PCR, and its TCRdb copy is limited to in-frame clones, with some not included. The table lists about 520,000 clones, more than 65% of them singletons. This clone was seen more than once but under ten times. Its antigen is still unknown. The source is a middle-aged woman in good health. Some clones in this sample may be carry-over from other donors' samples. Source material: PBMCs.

CDR3 region: CASSLGRGDTDTQYF. CDR3 nucleotides: TGTGCCAGCAGCTTAGGGAGAGGGGACACAGATACGCAGTATTTT. This sequence joins TRBV7-9 and TRBJ2-3; D possibly uses TRBD1 or TRBD2 (5 bases each). The V end was cut by 1 base, the J end by 2 bases, with 10 bases between. The CDR3 loop spans 15 amino acids. Germline-derived CDR1 and CDR2 are SEHNR and FQNEAQ (reference sequence).